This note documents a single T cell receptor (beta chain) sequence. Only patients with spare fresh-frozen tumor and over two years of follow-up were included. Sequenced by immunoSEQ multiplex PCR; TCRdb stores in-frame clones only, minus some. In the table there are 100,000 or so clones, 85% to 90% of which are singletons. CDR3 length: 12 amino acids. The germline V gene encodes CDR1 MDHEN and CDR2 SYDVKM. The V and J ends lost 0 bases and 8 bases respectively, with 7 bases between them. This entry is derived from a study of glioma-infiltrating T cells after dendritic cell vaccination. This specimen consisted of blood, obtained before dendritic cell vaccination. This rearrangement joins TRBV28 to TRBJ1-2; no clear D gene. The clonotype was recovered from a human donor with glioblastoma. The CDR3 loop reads CASSLWAIGYTF. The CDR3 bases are TGTGCCAGCAGTTTATGGGCCATAGGCTACACCTTC.